This is a list of T cell receptor beta chains from one sample in a study of OX40 agonist ivuxolimab in advanced cancers. The table came from immunoSEQ multiplex PCR; TCRdb's copy has only in-frame clones and leaves some out. The sample contains roughly 49,000 clones, approximately 85% of which appear only once. The sequences come from CD4+ or CD8+ T cells sorted from blood, collected in a trial of the OX40 agonist ivuxolimab. The receptor set was obtained from an adult with an advanced solid tumor such as melanoma, head and neck, liver or kidney cancer. The CDR3 runs from the conserved cysteine through the conserved F or W.

v_call | cdr3_aa
TRBV7-3 | CASSLRGTSGRTSSYNEQFF
TRBV19 | CASSIGVDTYEQYF
TRBV6-1 | CASSELERISYEQYF
TRBV6-5 | CASRVDRRNTEAFF
TRBV11-2 | CASSPRASRGEYQETQYF
TRBV19 | CASSIAYTGVTGELFF
TRBV19 | CASSINGPGDTQYF
TRBV6-4 | CASSRVRNSPLHF
TRBV7-2 | CASSPTGYLGNTIYF
TRBV27 | CASSVYRGTTATNEKLFF
TRBV9 | CASSVGVTGTSRGTDTQYF
TRBV19 | CASSIGGGRTGELFF
TRBV9 | CASSVGLAGGPSTDTQYF
TRBV6-5 | CASSYRQRANTEAFF
TRBV4-2 | CASSQVGSAKNIQYF
TRBV7-2 | CASSPSVRDEQFF
TRBV19 | CASSTGGSTEAFF
TRBV5-1 | CASSKGLAGMRGANVLTF
TRBV6-5 | CASSSTGGAVNTEAFF
TRBV9 | CASSVVSAGPGNTEAFF
TRBV18 | CASSRQRGGTETQYF
TRBV2 | CASSVDSNQPQHF
TRBV19 | CASSTGTLLGRGETQYF
TRBV2 | CASSELGGTDGNTIYF
TRBV27 | CASSLGNRVNTEAFF
TRBV19 | CASSIGAGRGSSTDTQYF
TRBV7-2 | CASSTPRTGGGETQYF
TRBV7-5 | CVRRPTSAGEQYF
TRBV5-6 | CASSRDRSSYNEQFF
TRBV30 | CAWSVYSARNEKLFF
TRBV4-1 | CASSQEGKSFPNYGYTF
TRBV5-4 | CASSLGSGSYEQYF
TRBV5-1 | CASSPLGSAAEKLFF
TRBV2 | CASTAEMNQPQHF
TRBV28 | CASQTGDKKKEQYF
TRBV27 | CASSLNNQGSPLHF
TRBV6-6 | CASSYGQELRVAQHF
TRBV6-6 | CASSYATSPEQYF
TRBV10-3 | CAIRGGPDTQYF
TRBV7-9 | CASSKAALAGANVLTF
TRBV7-8 | CASSLSSYEQYF
TRBV15 | CATSRDRNYEQYF
TRBV28 | CASSRTGRDTQYF
TRBV28 | CASRPGPNEKLFF
TRBV19 | CASSLGWGVTGELFF
TRBV2 | CASSIAGGPAYEQFF
TRBV28 | CASTLAHRLKETQYF
TRBV19 | CASTVRGLGNQPQHF
TRBV19 | CASTKGGAGPYEQYF
TRBV18 | CASSPRGDRSGEQFF
TRBV28 | CASKSGGPTEAFF
TRBV13 | CASSLEAGIPEAFF
TRBV5-1 | CASSQGQARGEQFF
TRBV7-6 | CASSPARGGNYGYTF
TRBV13 | CASSPDRVRQTQYF
TRBV4-3 | CASSQGGTVNYGYTF
TRBV5-6 | CASSLGQGDQPQHF